The TCR beta chain described here comes from a study of blood T cell repertoires in COVID-19. Study details: The origin of the acute and convalescent COVID-19 samples was the United States, Italy and Spain. PBMCs, B-cell-depleted T cells, or T cells provided the cDNA or gDNA that made up the material.

Trimming stripped 3 bases from V and 1 base from J, with 13 bases between. The length of the CDR3 is 15 residues. Germline loops: CDR1 SGHRS, CDR2 YFSETQ. Per the original data handling: Estimation of nucleated cell counts relied on the amplification of reference gene primers. Here immunoSEQ multiplex PCR was the method, and the copy in TCRdb shows in-frame clones only, minus some. Clonal size and the V and J genes are those of that table, whereas D and trimming came from the DNA. The data contain more than 200,000 clones, 81% of them seen just once; the ten biggest clones take up about 8%. J is TRBJ1-1 and V is TRBV5-1, with D perhaps TRBD1 (5 bases). Material: peripheral blood. The TCR was taken from an elderly woman with acute or convalescent COVID-19. The CDR3: CASSSNGGENTEAFF. DNA for the CDR3: TGCGCCAGCAGCTCGAACGGGGGAGAGAACACTGAAGCTTTCTTT.